This is a list of T cell receptor beta chains from one sample in a study of T cells in Graves' hyperthyroidism and ophthalmopathy. Each CDR3 protein gets one entry after TCRdb re-called the multiplex PCR reads with MiXCR. The table records around 400,000 distinct CDR3 sequences, about 13% of them present only once. Sequencing was carried out using blood. The receptor source for this set is a woman aged 18-30 years with Graves' hyperthyroidism. Both conserved end residues are part of each CDR3. The D gene is left open where the match is weak. Some rows mark clone size as missing; the rest say once, few, many or name a class of expanded clone.

v_call	j_call	d_call	clone_size	cdr3_aa	cdr3_nt
TRBV20-1	TRBJ2-3	TRBD2	many	CSASIAGVPDTQYF	TGCAGTGCTAGCATAGCGGGAGTCCCAGATACGCAGTATTTT
TRBV19	TRBJ2-1	TRBD2	.	CASNSGTSGRSSYNEQFF	TGTGCCAGTAATTCCGGGACTAGCGGGAGGAGCTCCTATAATGAGCAGTTCTTC
TRBV28	TRBJ2-1	TRBD1	.	CASDTGGYKNEQFF	TGTGCCAGCGATACAGGGGGCTACAAAAATGAGCAGTTCTTC
TRBV7-2	TRBJ2-2	.	.	CASTRGGQANTGELFF	TGTGCCAGCACCCGGGGGGGACAGGCAAACACCGGGGAGCTGTTTTTT
TRBV27	TRBJ2-2	TRBD2	many	CASSHGLAGGAGELFF	TGTGCCAGCAGCCATGGACTAGCGGGAGGAGCCGGGGAGCTGTTTTTT
TRBV28	TRBJ2-1	.	.	CASSPRSASRSPPAFF	TGTGCCAGCAGTCCTCGGTCGGCTAGCAGGTCTCCTCCTGCCTTCTTC
TRBV14	TRBJ2-2	TRBD1	.	CASSQPGTGSDGELFF	TGTGCCAGCAGCCAACCCGGGACAGGGAGTGACGGGGAGCTGTTTTTT
TRBV2	TRBJ2-7	.	many	CASIPSEGAYEQYF	TGTGCCAGCATCCCCTCCGAGGGGGCCTACGAGCAGTACTTC
TRBV6-1	TRBJ2-2	.	.	CATIRTENTGELFF	TGTGCCACCATCCGTACAGAGAACACCGGGGAGCTGTTTTTT
TRBV30	TRBJ2-7	TRBD1	many	CAWSPGTGEYEQYF	TGTGCCTGGAGTCCCGGGACAGGAGAGTACGAGCAGTACTTC